These 9 T cell receptor beta chains were sequenced from one sample in a study of regulatory T cells in long-lasting Graves disease. As for time point: newly diagnosed GD, antithyroid drugs for less than 3 months. PBMCs were the source of the RNA used for TCR sequencing. Combining iRepertoire HTBI primers with Arm-PCR of CDR3 regions, the authors built TCR beta libraries. TCRdb re-analysed the multiplex PCR reads in MiXCR, keeping a single row per CDR3 protein. The top ten hold 7.8% of the sample, which has over 350,000 distinct CDR3 sequences, about 15% seen once. This same sample was also taken into another study, of T cells in Graves' hyperthyroidism and ophthalmopathy.

This material consisted of peripheral blood mononuclear cells (PBMCs), taken at new diagnosis, from a patient treated with antithyroid drugs. Every receptor here comes from a woman aged 40-49 years with Graves disease.

This clonotype was observed a handful of times. CDR3: CASSLNSPGTSGLGELFF. CDR3 DNA: TGCGCCAGCAGCTTGAATAGTCCCGGGACTAGCGGGCTCGGGGAGCTGTTTTTT. The rearrangement joins TRBV5-1 to TRBJ2-2; 12 bases match TRBD2. Trimming at V came to 1 base and at J to 7 bases, leaving 11 bases not matched to a gene. The CDR3 loop spans 18 amino acids. Looked up from germline, CDR1 is SGHRS and CDR2 is YFSETQ.

This clonotype was found many times. This rearrangement joins TRBV28 to TRBJ1-1; D is possibly TRBD1 (5 bases). CDR1 is MDHEN, CDR2 SYDVKM, per germline. The CDR3 spans 13 residues. Trimming took 6 bases from V and 10 from J, leaving 18 bases between them. The CDR3 DNA reads as TGTGCCAGCAGCCATCACGGGGCCACGGGAGCTTTCTTT. Protein: CASSHHGATGAFF.

This clonotype was recorded many times. J is TRBJ2-5 and V is TRBV20-1; 8 positions match TRBD2. V dropped 3 bases and J dropped 7; count of bases not matched to a gene: 10. There are 14 residues in the CDR3. The germline gives CDR1 DFQATT, CDR2 SNEGSKA (reference sequence). Here the CDR3 DNA reads TGCAGTGCTAGTTTAGCGGGAAGATCAGGGACCCAGTACTTC. Amino acid sequence: CSASLAGRSGTQYF.

This clonotype was detected only a few times. The chain links TRBV20-1 to TRBJ2-7; 9 bases match TRBD1. The CDR3 extends over 16 amino acids. After removal of 3 bases from V and 2 bases from J, the junction contained 11 bases not matched to a gene. The germline CDR1 and CDR2 sequences are DFQATT and SNEGSKA (reference sequence). The CDR3 sequence is CSARALDRGSAYEQYF. The CDR3 DNA reads as TGCAGTGCTAGGGCACTAGACAGGGGGTCTGCCTACGAGCAGTACTTC.

This clonotype occurred many times. The chain has TRBV27 and TRBJ2-1; TRBD1 matches at 8 bases. The CDR3 has 20 amino acids. V was pared by 5 bases and J by 1 base, with 19 bases of the junction left unmatched. In germline, CDR1 is MNHEY, CDR2 SMNVEV (reference sequence). The CDR3 DNA is TGTGCCAGCAGTACCCCCCGGGACAGGAATTCTCATCGGTCCTACAATGAGCAGTTCTTC. Translation gives CASSTPRDRNSHRSYNEQFF.

At least ten counts were recorded for this clonotype. The V gene is TRBV9, the J gene TRBJ2-5; 9 nucleotides align to TRBD2. Germline loops: CDR1 SGDLS, CDR2 YYNGEE. With 0 bases clipped from V and 5 bases from J, the junction kept 11 bases outside the gene matches. This CDR3 is built from 17 residues. CDR3 loop: CASSVGRLSLAGETQYF. The CDR3 DNA is TGTGCCAGCAGCGTAGGAAGATTAAGCCTAGCGGGGGAGACCCAGTACTTC. The full variable domain, completed using reference TRBV9 and TRBJ2-5, is DSGVTQTPKHLITATGQRVTLRCSPRSGDLSVYWYQQSLDQGLQFLIQYYNGEERAKGNILERFSAQQFPDLHSELNLSSLELGDSALYFCASSVGRLSLAGETQYFGPGTRLLVL.

The chain uses TRBV18 and TRBJ2-3, with 10 bases lining up with TRBD2. V gave up 3 bases and J gave up 6 bases; unmatched junction bases: 3. CDR1 is KGHSH and CDR2 is LQKENI in the germline V gene. This CDR3 has 14 residues. CDR3: CASSPASGSDTQYF. Written as DNA, the CDR3 is TGTGCCAGCTCACCCGCTAGCGGGAGCGATACGCAGTATTTT.

This clonotype has ten or more counts. The chain couples TRBV2 to TRBJ2-3; 13 nucleotides align to TRBD2. Unmatched junction bases numbered 8, after V lost 6 bases and J lost 2 bases. This CDR3 spans 17 amino acids. Germline V gene sequence: CDR1 SNHLY, CDR2 FYNNEI. The CDR3 nucleotides are TGTGCCAGCAGACCCCGGACTAGCGGGAGAAACACAGATACGCAGTATTTT. Translated, it gives CASRPRTSGRNTDTQYF.

This clonotype was seen at least ten times. This chain joins TRBV5-1 and TRBJ2-1; the match to TRBD2 covers 8 bases. V shed 1 base, J shed 5 bases, and the junction held 5 bases outside the gene matches. The germline CDR1 and CDR2 sequences are SGHRS and YFSETQ. The CDR3 runs to 15 residues. This chain's CDR3 is CASSLSGRLDNEQFF. CDR3 bases: TGCGCCAGCAGCTTGAGCGGGAGACTCGACAATGAGCAGTTCTTC.